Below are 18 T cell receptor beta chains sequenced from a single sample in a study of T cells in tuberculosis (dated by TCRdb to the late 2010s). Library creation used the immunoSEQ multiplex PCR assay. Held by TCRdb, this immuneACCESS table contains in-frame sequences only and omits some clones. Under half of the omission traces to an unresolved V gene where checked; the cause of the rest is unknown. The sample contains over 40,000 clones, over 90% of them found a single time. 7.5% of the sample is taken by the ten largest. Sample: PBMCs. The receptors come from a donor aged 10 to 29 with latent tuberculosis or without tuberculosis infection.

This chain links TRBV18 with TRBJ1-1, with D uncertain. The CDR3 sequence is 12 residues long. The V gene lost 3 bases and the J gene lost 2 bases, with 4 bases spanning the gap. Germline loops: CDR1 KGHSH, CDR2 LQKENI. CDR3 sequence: CASSPTNTEAFF. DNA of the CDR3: TGTGCCAGCTCACCGACTAACACTGAAGCTTTCTTT.

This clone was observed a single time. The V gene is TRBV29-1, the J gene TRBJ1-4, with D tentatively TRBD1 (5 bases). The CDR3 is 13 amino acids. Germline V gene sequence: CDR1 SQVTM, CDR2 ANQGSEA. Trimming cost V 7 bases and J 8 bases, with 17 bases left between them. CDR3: CSAETVDGEKLFF. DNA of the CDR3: TGCAGCGCAGAGACAGTTGACGGCGAAAAACTGTTTTTT.

CDR3 bases: TGTGCCAGCGGGACGGGACTTCTAGCCAAAAACATTCAGTACTTC. This translates into CASGTGLLAKNIQYF. The chain carries TRBV27 and TRBJ2-4; TRBD2 is a possible D gene (6 bases). Looked up from germline, CDR1 is MNHEY and CDR2 is SMNVEV (reference sequence). Deletions cut 8 bases from V and 0 bases from J, with 14 bases between. This CDR3 has 15 residues.

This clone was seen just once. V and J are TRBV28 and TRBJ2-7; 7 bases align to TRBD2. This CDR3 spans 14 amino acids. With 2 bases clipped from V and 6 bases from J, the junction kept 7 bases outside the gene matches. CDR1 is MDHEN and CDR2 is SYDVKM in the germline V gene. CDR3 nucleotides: TGTGCCAGCAGTTTAAGGGGAACGGGGGGCGAGCAGTACTTC. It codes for CASSLRGTGGEQYF. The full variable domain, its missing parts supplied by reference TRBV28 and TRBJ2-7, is DVKVTQSSRYLVKRTGEKVFLECVQDMDHENMFWYRQDPGLGLRLIYFSYDVKMKEKGDIPEGYSVSREKKERFSLILESASTNQTSMYLCASSLRGTGGEQYFGPGTRLTVT.

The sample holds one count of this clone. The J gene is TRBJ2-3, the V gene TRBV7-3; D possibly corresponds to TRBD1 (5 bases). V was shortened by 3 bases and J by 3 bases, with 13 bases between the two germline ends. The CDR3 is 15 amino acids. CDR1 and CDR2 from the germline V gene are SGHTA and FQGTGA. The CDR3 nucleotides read TGTGCCAGCAGCTTTGAAGGGGCAGGGACAGATACGCAGTATTTT. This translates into CASSFEGAGTDTQYF.

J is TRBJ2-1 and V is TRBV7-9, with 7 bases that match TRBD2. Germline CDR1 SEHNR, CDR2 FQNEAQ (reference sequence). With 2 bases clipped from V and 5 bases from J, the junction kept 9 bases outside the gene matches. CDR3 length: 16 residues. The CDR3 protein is CASSLPAGVLDNEQFF. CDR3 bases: TGTGCCAGCAGCTTACCGGCGGGAGTATTGGACAATGAGCAGTTCTTC.

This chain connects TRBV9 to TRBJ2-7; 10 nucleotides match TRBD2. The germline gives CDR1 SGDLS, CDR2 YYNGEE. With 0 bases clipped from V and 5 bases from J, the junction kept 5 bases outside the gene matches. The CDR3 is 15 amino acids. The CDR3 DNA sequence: TGTGCCAGCAGCGTAGGAGCGGGGGGGATGAACGAGCAGTACTTC. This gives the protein CASSVGAGGMNEQYF.

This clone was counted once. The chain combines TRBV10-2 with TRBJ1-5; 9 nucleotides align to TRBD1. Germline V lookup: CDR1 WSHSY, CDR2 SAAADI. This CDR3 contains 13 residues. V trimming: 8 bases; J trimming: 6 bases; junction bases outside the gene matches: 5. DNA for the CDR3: TGCGCCAGCTCGGGACAGGGAGGTCAGCCCCAGCATTTT. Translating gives CASSGQGGQPQHF.

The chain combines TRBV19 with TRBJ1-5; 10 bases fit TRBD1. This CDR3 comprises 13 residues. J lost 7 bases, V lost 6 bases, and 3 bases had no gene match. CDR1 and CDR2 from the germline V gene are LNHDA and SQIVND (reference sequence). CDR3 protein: CASSRDRGQPQHF. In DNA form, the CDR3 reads TGTGCCAGTAGCCGGGACAGGGGACAGCCCCAGCATTTT.

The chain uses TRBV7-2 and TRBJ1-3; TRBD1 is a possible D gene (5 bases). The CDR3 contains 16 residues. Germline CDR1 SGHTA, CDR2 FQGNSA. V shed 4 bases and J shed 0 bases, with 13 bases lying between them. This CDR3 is CASSSWGGSSGNTIYF. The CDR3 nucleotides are TGTGCCAGCAGCTCGTGGGGCGGCAGCTCTGGAAACACCATATATTTT.

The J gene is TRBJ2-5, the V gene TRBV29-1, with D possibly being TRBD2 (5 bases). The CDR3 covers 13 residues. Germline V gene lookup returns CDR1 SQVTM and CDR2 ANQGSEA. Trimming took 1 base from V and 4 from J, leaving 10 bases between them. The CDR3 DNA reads TGCAGCGTTGAAGGAGGGTCTGGAGAGACCCAGTACTTC. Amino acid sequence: CSVEGGSGETQYF.

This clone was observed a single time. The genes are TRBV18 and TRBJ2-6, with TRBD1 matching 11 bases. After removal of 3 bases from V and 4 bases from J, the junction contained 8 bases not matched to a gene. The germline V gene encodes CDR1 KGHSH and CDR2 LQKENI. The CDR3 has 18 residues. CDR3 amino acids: CASSPQDRGLLGANVLTF. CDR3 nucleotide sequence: TGTGCCAGCTCACCCCAGGACAGGGGGCTTCTGGGGGCCAACGTCCTGACTTTC.

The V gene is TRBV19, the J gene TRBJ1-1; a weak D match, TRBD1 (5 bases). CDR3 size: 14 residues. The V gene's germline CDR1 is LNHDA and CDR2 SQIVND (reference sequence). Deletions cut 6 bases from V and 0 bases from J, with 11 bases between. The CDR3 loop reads CASSATALNTEAFF. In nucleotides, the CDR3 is TGTGCCAGTAGCGCGACAGCCCTGAACACTGAAGCTTTCTTT. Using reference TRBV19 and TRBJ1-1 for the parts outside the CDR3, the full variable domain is DGGITQSPKYLFRKEGQNVTLSCEQNLNHDAMYWYRQDPGQGLRLIYYSQIVNDFQKGDIAEGYSVSREKKESFPLTVTSAQKNPTAFYLCASSATALNTEAFFGQGTRLTVV.

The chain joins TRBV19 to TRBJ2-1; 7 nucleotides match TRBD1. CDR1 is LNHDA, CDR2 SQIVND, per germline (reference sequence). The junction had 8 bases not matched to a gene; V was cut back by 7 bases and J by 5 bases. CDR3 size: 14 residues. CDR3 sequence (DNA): TGTGCCAGTACACCCCTGACAGGGAACAATGAGCAGTTCTTC. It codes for CASTPLTGNNEQFF.

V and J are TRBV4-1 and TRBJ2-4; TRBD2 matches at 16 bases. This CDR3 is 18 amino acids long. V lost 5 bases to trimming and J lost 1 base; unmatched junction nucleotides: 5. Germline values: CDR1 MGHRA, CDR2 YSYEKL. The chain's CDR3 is CASSLGLAGGRAKNIQYF. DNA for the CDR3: TGCGCCAGCAGCTTGGGACTAGCGGGGGGGCGGGCCAAAAACATTCAGTACTTC.

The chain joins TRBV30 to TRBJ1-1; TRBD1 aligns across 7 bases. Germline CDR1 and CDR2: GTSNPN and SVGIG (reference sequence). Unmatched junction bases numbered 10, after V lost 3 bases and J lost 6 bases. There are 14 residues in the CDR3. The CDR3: CAWRDRAARAEAFF. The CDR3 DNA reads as TGTGCCTGGAGAGACAGGGCGGCGCGCGCTGAAGCTTTCTTT.

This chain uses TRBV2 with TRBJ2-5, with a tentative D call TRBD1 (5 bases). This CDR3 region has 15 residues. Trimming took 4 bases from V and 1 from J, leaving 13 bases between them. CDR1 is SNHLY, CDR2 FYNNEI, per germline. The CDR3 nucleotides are TGTGCCAGCAGTGCGGGCCAGGGAACCCAAGAGACCCAGTACTTC. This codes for CASSAGQGTQETQYF.

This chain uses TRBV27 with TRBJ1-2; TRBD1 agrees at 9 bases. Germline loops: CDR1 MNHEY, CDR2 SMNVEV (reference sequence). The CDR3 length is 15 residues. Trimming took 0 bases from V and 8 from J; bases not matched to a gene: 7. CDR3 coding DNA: TGTGCCAGCAGTTTATCTCCGACAGGGGGTGGCGGCTACACCTTC. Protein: CASSLSPTGGGGYTF.